The 30 T cell receptor beta chains below all came from one sample that was sequenced in a study of T-cell reconstitution after alpha-beta-depleted transplantation in children. Unique molecular identifiers tagged the TCRbeta library. One entry per CDR3 protein, called by TCRdb with MiXCR from the PCR reads. The data show some 95,000 distinct CDR3 sequences, with 20% to 25% seen just once and over 20% held by the top ten. The sequencing used PBMCs, collected before TCRalphabeta/CD19-depleted stem cell transplant. These receptors all stem from a boy aged 2-9 years with acute lymphoblastic leukemia, due to receive a stem cell transplant.

This chain connects TRBV3-1 to TRBJ2-2, with D unresolved. CDR1 and CDR2 from the germline V gene are LGHDT and YNNKEL (reference sequence). The length of the CDR3 is 11 residues. Trimming cost V 4 bases and J 7 bases, with 4 bases left between them. The CDR3 DNA reads TGTGCCAGCAGCCGGAGCGGGGAGCTGTTTTTT. Amino acids: CASSRSGELFF.

The rearrangement uses TRBV7-3 and TRBJ2-3, with TRBD2 identical over 10 bases. From germline, CDR1 is SGHTA and CDR2 FQGTGA. The CDR3 sequence is 15 residues long. J lost 7 bases, V lost 6 bases, and 10 bases had no gene match. The CDR3 here is CASRRTSGGAHTQYF. The CDR3 bases are TGTGCCAGCAGGAGGACTAGCGGAGGGGCGCATACGCAGTATTTT.

This clonotype was observed a handful of times. The gene calls are TRBV6-6 and TRBJ2-5, with D tentatively TRBD2 (6 bases). The CDR3 is 12 amino acids. The germline V gene has CDR1 MNHNY and CDR2 SVGAGI (reference sequence). V gave up 6 bases and J gave up 3 bases, with 8 bases separating them. In DNA, the CDR3 is TGTGCCAGCAGGCGGGAAGAAGAGACCCAGTACTTC. This gives the protein CASRREEETQYF.

The chain combines TRBV19 with TRBJ2-1; maybe TRBD2 (5 bases). The germline CDR1 and CDR2 sequences are LNHDA and SQIVND (reference sequence). This CDR3 contains 14 residues. V gave up 3 bases and J gave up 4 bases, with 10 bases separating them. CDR3 residues: CASSIQRSYNEQFF. In nucleotides, the CDR3 is TGTGCCAGTAGTATTCAGCGGAGTTACAATGAGCAGTTCTTC. Full variable domain (outside the CDR3, taken from reference TRBV19 and TRBJ2-1): DGGITQSPKYLFRKEGQNVTLSCEQNLNHDAMYWYRQDPGQGLRLIYYSQIVNDFQKGDIAEGYSVSREKKESFPLTVTSAQKNPTAFYLCASSIQRSYNEQFFGPGTRLTVL.

This chain links TRBV10-3 with TRBJ2-1; weak D call: TRBD2 (6 bases). Between the trimmed V and J ends, which lost 2 bases and 4 bases, there was a span of 12 bases. The CDR3 has 15 residues. Germline V lookup: CDR1 ENHRY, CDR2 SYGVKD. The CDR3 nucleotides are TGTGCCATCAGTGAGCCCAGCGGGCTATACAATGAGCAGTTCTTC. Translating gives CAISEPSGLYNEQFF.

V gene TRBV7-8 combines with J gene TRBJ2-1; 11 bases map to TRBD1. Germline V lookup: CDR1 SGHVS, CDR2 FQNEAQ. J gave up 4 bases and V 5 bases, and 7 bases lay outside the gene matches. This CDR3 is built from 16 residues. CDR3 DNA: TGTGCCAGCAGCCGCGGGGACAGGGGGTTTTACAATGAGCAGTTCTTC. Amino acids: CASSRGDRGFYNEQFF.

A few counts support this clonotype. This chain uses TRBV7-2 with TRBJ1-2; D is unclear. V lost 0 bases and J lost 2, with 16 bases in between. The CDR3 runs to 17 residues. Germline V gives CDR1 SGHTA, CDR2 FQGNSA. CDR3 sequence (DNA): TGTGCCAGCAGCTTAGCTACGCGGTCCATGGGGAACTATGGCTACACCTTC. It translates to CASSLATRSMGNYGYTF.

The chain recombines TRBV2 with TRBJ2-1; 11 bases align to TRBD2. Per the germline V gene, CDR1 is SNHLY and CDR2 is FYNNEI. With 6 bases clipped from V and 8 bases from J, the junction kept 6 bases outside the gene matches. There are 14 residues in the CDR3. The CDR3: CASRGTSGVYEQFF. CDR3 bases: TGTGCCAGCAGGGGGACTAGCGGAGTGTATGAGCAGTTCTTC. Complete variable domain (other parts from reference TRBV2 and TRBJ2-1): EPEVTQTPSHQVTQMGQEVILRCVPISNHLYFYWYRQILGQKVEFLVSFYNNEISEKSEIFDDQFSVERPDGSNFTLKIRSTKLEDSAMYFCASRGTSGVYEQFFGPGTRLTVL.

DNA for the CDR3: TGCGCCAGCAGCTTACAACCGGGACAGGGAAAGACCCAGTACTTC. As protein: CASSLQPGQGKTQYF. The chain is built from TRBV5-1 and TRBJ2-5, with 9 positions matching TRBD1. Germline trimming cut 2 bases from V and 6 bases from J; bases unmatched to any gene: 8. The CDR3 has 15 amino acids. The germline V gene has CDR1 SGHRS and CDR2 YFSETQ.

The rearrangement links TRBV27 to TRBJ2-7, with D tentatively TRBD1 (6 bases). Trimming stripped 5 bases from V and 4 bases from J, with 15 bases between. CDR1 and CDR2 (germline): MNHEY, SMNVEV (reference sequence). The CDR3 length is 14 residues. This CDR3 is CASSQGPGVYEQYF. The DNA for the CDR3 is TGTGCCAGCAGTCAAGGGCCAGGGGTGTACGAGCAGTACTTC.

A few counts support this clonotype. The chain has TRBV4-1 and TRBJ2-5, with a tentative D call TRBD1 (5 bases). V was pared by 0 bases and J by 7 bases, with 21 bases between. The CDR3 sequence is 17 residues long. Germline-derived CDR1 and CDR2 are MGHRA and YSYEKL. CDR3 sequence reads: CASSQDRGEQTVRTQYF. DNA of the CDR3: TGCGCCAGCAGCCAAGATAGGGGCGAGCAAACCGTGCGGACCCAGTACTTC.

The chain couples TRBV11-2 to TRBJ2-3; 7 nucleotides agree with TRBD2. Trimming took 0 bases from V and 7 from J; bases not matched to a gene: 4. Looked up from germline, CDR1 is SGHAT and CDR2 is FQNNGV. CDR3 length: 14 residues. CDR3 residues: CASSLEGRVNTQYF. The CDR3 nucleotides read TGTGCCAGCAGCTTAGAGGGGAGGGTGAATACGCAGTATTTT.

This clonotype was seen only a few times. This sequence joins TRBV28 and TRBJ1-5; D gene ambiguous. The germline gives CDR1 MDHEN, CDR2 SYDVKM. Trimming pared 5 bases from V and 1 base from J, leaving 12 bases between. The CDR3 has 15 amino acids. CDR3 sequence reads: CASSTSWLSNQPQHF. As DNA, the CDR3 is TGTGCCAGCAGTACGAGCTGGTTGAGCAATCAGCCCCAGCATTTT.

This clonotype was detected many times. The CDR3 reads CASSVRDSYSAKNIQYF. CDR3 DNA: TGCGCCAGCAGCGTCCGGGACTCGTATTCAGCCAAAAACATTCAGTACTTC. The chain links TRBV4-1 to TRBJ2-4; maybe TRBD2 (6 bases). The CDR3 runs to 17 residues. The V gene's germline CDR1 is MGHRA and CDR2 YSYEKL. Trimming shortened V by 5 bases and J by 0 bases, and 17 bases separated the two germline ends.

The DNA of the CDR3 is TGTGCCAGCAGTGTTAGCGAAGGTACCCAAGAGACCCAGTACTTC. Its translation: CASSVSEGTQETQYF. The rearrangement uses TRBV6-1 and TRBJ2-5; a possible D gene is TRBD2 (5 bases). Trimming stripped 4 bases from V and 1 base from J, with 13 bases between. CDR1 is MNHNS, CDR2 SASEGT, per germline. This CDR3 is built from 15 residues.

The rearrangement joins TRBV5-1 to TRBJ2-1; TRBD2 agrees at 8 bases. CDR1 SGHRS and CDR2 YFSETQ come from the germline V gene. V dropped 0 bases and J dropped 6; count of bases not matched to a gene: 5. This CDR3 comprises 15 residues. The CDR3 nucleotides read TGCGCCAGCAGCTTGGAGGGCGGGAGGACCAATGAGCAGTTCTTC. It codes for CASSLEGGRTNEQFF. Filled out from reference TRBV5-1 and TRBJ2-1, the complete variable domain reads KAGVTQTPRYLIKTRGQQVTLSCSPISGHRSVSWYQQTPGQGLQFLFEYFSETQRNKGNFPGRFSGRQFSNSRSEMNVSTLELGDSALYLCASSLEGGRTNEQFFGPGTRLTVL.

This rearrangement joins TRBV7-2 to TRBJ2-3; TRBD2 matches at 10 bases. CDR3 length: 15 amino acids. After removal of 2 bases from V and 4 bases from J, the junction contained 3 bases not matched to a gene. CDR1 and CDR2 (germline): SGHTA, FQGNSA. CDR3 DNA: TGTGCCAGCAGCTTAACTAGCGGGATCCCAGATACGCAGTATTTT. It is translated as CASSLTSGIPDTQYF.

This rearrangement joins TRBV9 to TRBJ2-1; D gene ambiguous. CDR3 size: 12 residues. CDR1 and CDR2 (germline): SGDLS, YYNGEE. The ends were cut back, 0 bases at V and 8 bases at J, with 6 bases in the middle. For the CDR3, the DNA is TGTGCCAGCAGCGTAGATCAGGATGAGCAGTTCTTC. Translating it yields CASSVDQDEQFF. The complete variable domain, with remaining parts taken from reference TRBV9 and TRBJ2-1, reads DSGVTQTPKHLITATGQRVTLRCSPRSGDLSVYWYQQSLDQGLQFLIQYYNGEERAKGNILERFSAQQFPDLHSELNLSSLELGDSALYFCASSVDQDEQFFGPGTRLTVL.

V usage is TRBV29-1 and J usage is TRBJ2-7, with 7 bases fitting TRBD2. CDR3 length: 15 amino acids. Germline values: CDR1 SQVTM, CDR2 ANQGSEA. The V gene end was trimmed by 6 bases and the J gene end by 5 bases; junction bases not matched to a gene: 16. CDR3 DNA: TGCAGCGTCGATCCTACGGGGGAGGGCCCCCACGAGCAGTACTTC. Translated: CSVDPTGEGPHEQYF.

The chain is built from TRBV7-2 and TRBJ1-2; D not resolved. V lost 1 base and J lost 4, with 4 bases in between. This CDR3 is 12 amino acids long. The germline V gene has CDR1 SGHTA and CDR2 FQGNSA. In nucleotides, the CDR3 is TGTGCCAGCAGCTTAGACGGCTATGGCTACACCTTC. It is translated as CASSLDGYGYTF.

The chain links TRBV30 to TRBJ1-5; 10 nucleotides agree with TRBD1. The germline V gene encodes CDR1 GTSNPN and CDR2 SVGIG (reference sequence). The CDR3 loop spans 16 amino acids. The V gene end was trimmed by 2 bases and the J gene end by 0 bases; junction bases not matched to a gene: 4. The CDR3 sequence: CAWSLTGGHSNQPQHF. CDR3 DNA sequence: TGTGCCTGGAGTTTGACAGGGGGCCATAGCAATCAGCCCCAGCATTTT.

This chain uses TRBV5-1 with TRBJ2-2; D is perhaps TRBD1 (5 bases). The length of the CDR3 is 15 residues. Germline assignment: CDR1 SGHRS and CDR2 YFSETQ. The V end lost 4 bases, the J end lost 6 bases, and 16 bases lay between the germline ends. For the CDR3, the DNA is TGCGCCAGCAGCGTTAAACTCTCAGGGTCCGGGGAGCTGTTTTTT. This gives the protein CASSVKLSGSGELFF.

This clonotype occurred once. The chain joins TRBV5-6 to TRBJ2-4; the D gene could be TRBD1 or TRBD2 (5 bases each). The CDR3 runs 13 residues. Germline assignment: CDR1 SGHDT and CDR2 YYEEEE. V lost 5 bases to trimming and J lost 6 bases, with 12 bases between them. The CDR3 bases are TGTGCCAGCAGGAGGGGCCGAGGAAACATTCAGTACTTC. This gives the protein CASRRGRGNIQYF.

The chain couples TRBV5-1 to TRBJ1-1; 7 nucleotides agree with TRBD1. V lost 2 bases to trimming and J lost 1 base; unmatched junction nucleotides: 14. CDR1 SGHRS and CDR2 YFSETQ come from the germline V gene. The length of the CDR3 is 18 residues. CDR3 sequence (DNA): TGCGCCAGCAGCTTAAATTATGAAGGGGGACAGACGAACACTGAAGCTTTCTTT. Its protein is CASSLNYEGGQTNTEAFF.

This clonotype was detected a few times. The chain links TRBV6-1 to TRBJ1-4; D is perhaps TRBD1 (6 bases). Germline CDR1 reads MNHNS; CDR2 reads SASEGT. Trimming stripped 3 bases from V and 6 bases from J, with 11 bases between. CDR3 length equals 14 residues. In DNA form, the CDR3 reads TGTGCCAGCAGTGACACAGGGCGGGATGAAAAACTGTTTTTT. This encodes CASSDTGRDEKLFF.

V is TRBV18 and J is TRBJ1-1; D gene unclear. Trimming stripped 4 bases from V and 7 bases from J, with 13 bases between. The germline CDR1 and CDR2 sequences are KGHSH and LQKENI. The length of the CDR3 is 13 residues. The CDR3 DNA reads as TGTGCCAGCTCACGGGTCGAAGAAGGTGAAGCTTTCTTT. Translating it yields CASSRVEEGEAFF.

This clonotype was observed a few times. The chain uses TRBV19 and TRBJ2-1; 7 bases are shared with TRBD2. The CDR3 spans 12 residues. Germline assignment: CDR1 LNHDA and CDR2 SQIVND (reference sequence). Trimming at V came to 8 bases and at J to 7 bases, leaving 5 bases not matched to a gene. CDR3 protein: CASASGGNEQFF. As DNA, the CDR3 is TGTGCCAGTGCTAGCGGAGGTAATGAGCAGTTCTTC.

The chain uses TRBV28 and TRBJ2-1, with D unclear. The CDR3 has 14 amino acids. Germline V lookup: CDR1 MDHEN, CDR2 SYDVKM. The V end lost 0 bases, the J end lost 1 base, and 4 bases lay between the germline ends. The DNA of the CDR3 is TGTGCCAGCAGTTTATGGATGTCCTACAATGAGCAGTTCTTC. Protein sequence: CASSLWMSYNEQFF.

The chain has TRBV27 and TRBJ2-1, with D tentatively TRBD1 (6 bases). Germline CDR1 MNHEY, CDR2 SMNVEV (reference sequence). V lost 6 bases and J lost 0, with 15 bases in between. This CDR3 contains 16 residues. CDR3 sequence: CASSFYRGSSYNEQFF. CDR3 DNA: TGTGCCAGCAGCTTCTATAGGGGGAGCTCCTACAATGAGCAGTTCTTC.

This clonotype was picked up many times. The V gene is TRBV5-1, the J gene TRBJ1-4, with 9 bases lining up with TRBD1. The CDR3 totals 16 residues. Germline loops: CDR1 SGHRS, CDR2 YFSETQ. V was pared by 3 bases and J by 6 bases, with 9 bases of the junction left unmatched. The CDR3 DNA reads TGCGCCAGCAGCTCTTCTACAGGGGGCGCGTATGAAAAACTGTTTTTT. This translates into CASSSSTGGAYEKLFF.